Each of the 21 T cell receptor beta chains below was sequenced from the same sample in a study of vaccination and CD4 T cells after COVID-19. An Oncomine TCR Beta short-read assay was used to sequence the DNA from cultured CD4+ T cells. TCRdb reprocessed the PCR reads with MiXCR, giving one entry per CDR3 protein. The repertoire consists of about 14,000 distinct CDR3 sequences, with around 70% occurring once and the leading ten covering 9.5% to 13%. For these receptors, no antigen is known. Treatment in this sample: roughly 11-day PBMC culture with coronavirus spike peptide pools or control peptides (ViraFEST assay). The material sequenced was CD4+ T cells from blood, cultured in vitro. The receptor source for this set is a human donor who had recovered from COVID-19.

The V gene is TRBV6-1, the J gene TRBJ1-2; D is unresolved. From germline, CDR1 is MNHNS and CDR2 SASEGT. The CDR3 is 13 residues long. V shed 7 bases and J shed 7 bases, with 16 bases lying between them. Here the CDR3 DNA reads TGTGCCAGCACCATGACAAGCCTAAGTGGCTACACCTTC. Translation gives CASTMTSLSGYTF.

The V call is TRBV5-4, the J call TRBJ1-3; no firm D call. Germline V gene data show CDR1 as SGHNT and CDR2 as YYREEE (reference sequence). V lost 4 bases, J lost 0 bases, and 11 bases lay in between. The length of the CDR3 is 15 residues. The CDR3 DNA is TGTGCCAGCAGCATAGGACGGACCTCTGGAAACACCATATATTTT. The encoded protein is CASSIGRTSGNTIYF.

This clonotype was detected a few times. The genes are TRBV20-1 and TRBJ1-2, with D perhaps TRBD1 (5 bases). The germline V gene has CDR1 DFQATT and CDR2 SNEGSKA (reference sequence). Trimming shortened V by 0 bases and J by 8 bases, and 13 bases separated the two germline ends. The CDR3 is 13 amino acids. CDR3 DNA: TGCAGTGCTAGAGAACAGGCCCGAGAGGGCTACACCTTC. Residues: CSAREQAREGYTF.

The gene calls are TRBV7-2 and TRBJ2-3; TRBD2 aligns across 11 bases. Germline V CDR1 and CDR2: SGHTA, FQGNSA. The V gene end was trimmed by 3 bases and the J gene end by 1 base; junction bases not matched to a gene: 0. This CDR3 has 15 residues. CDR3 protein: CASSLGLAGTDTQYF. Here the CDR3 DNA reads TGTGCCAGCAGCTTGGGACTAGCGGGCACAGATACGCAGTATTTT.

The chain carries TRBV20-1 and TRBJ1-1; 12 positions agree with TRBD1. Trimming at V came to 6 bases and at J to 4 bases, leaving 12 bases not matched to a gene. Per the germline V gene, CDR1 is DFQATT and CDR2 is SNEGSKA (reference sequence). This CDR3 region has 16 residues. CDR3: CSASPGTGGAGTEAFF. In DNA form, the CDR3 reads TGCAGTGCCTCACCCGGGACAGGGGGCGCGGGCACTGAAGCTTTCTTT.

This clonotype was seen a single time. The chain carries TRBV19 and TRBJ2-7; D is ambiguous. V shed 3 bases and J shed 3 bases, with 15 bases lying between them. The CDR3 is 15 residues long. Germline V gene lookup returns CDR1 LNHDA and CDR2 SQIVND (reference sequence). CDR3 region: CASSISPSRNYEQYF. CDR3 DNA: TGTGCCAGTAGTATTTCCCCTAGTAGGAACTACGAGCAGTACTTC.

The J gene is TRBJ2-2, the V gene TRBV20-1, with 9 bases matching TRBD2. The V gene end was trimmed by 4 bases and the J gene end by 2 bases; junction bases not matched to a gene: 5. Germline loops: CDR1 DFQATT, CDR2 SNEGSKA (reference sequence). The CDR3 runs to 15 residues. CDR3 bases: TGCAGTGCTAAGTCTAGCGGGACCAACACCGGGGAGCTGTTTTTT. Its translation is CSAKSSGTNTGELFF.

CDR3 sequence reads: CASSARGGGEDRTQYF. CDR3 coding DNA: TGTGCCAGCAGCGCCCGGGGGGGCGGGGAAGATCGGACCCAGTACTTC. The chain combines TRBV6-2 or TRBV6-3 with TRBJ2-5; 8 positions agree with TRBD2. This CDR3 region has 16 residues. Trimming at V came to 6 bases and at J to 7 bases, leaving 16 bases not matched to a gene. Looked up from germline, CDR1 is MNHEY and CDR2 is SVGEGT.

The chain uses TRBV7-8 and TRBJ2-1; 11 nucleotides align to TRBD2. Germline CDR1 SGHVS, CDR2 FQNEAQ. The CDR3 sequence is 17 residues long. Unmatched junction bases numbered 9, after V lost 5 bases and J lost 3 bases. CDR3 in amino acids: CASSQTRTSGFYNEQFF. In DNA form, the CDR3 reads TGTGCCAGCAGCCAAACCAGGACTAGCGGGTTCTACAATGAGCAGTTCTTC.

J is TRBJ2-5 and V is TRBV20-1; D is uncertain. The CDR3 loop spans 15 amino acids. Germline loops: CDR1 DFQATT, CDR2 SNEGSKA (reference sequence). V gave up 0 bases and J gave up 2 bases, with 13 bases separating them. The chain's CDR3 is CSARDIRRRQETQYF. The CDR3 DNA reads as TGCAGTGCTAGAGATATCCGTAGGCGGCAAGAGACCCAGTACTTC.

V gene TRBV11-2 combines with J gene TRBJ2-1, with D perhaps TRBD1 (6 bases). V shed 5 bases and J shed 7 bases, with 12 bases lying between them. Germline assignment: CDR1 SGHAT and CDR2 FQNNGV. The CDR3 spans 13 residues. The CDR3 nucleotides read TGTGCCAGCAGCCCCCCAAGGGGGAATGAGCAGTTCTTC. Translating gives CASSPPRGNEQFF.

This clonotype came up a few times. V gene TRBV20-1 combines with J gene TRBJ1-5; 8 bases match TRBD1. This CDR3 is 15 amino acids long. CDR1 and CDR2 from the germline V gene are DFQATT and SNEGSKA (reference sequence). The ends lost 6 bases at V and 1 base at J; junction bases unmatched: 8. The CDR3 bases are TGCAGTGCGGACGGACAGGGTTTCAGCAATCAGCCCCAGCATTTT. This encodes CSADGQGFSNQPQHF.

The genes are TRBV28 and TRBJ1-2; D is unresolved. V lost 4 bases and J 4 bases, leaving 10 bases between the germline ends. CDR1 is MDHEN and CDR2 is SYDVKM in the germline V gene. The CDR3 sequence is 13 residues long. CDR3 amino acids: CASSSGTTYGYTF. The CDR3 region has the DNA TGTGCCAGCAGTTCAGGTACCACCTATGGCTACACCTTC.

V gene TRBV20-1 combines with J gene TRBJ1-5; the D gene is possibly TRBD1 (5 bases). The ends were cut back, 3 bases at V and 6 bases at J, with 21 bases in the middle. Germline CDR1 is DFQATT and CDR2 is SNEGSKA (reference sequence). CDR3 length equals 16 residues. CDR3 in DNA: TGCAGTGCTAGGTTTAATTTGGCAGGGTTGAGTCAGCCCCAGCATTTT. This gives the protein CSARFNLAGLSQPQHF.

CDR3 sequence: CASSTGTAGYTF. CDR3 nucleotides: TGTGCCAGCAGTACCGGGACCGCCGGCTACACCTTC. The chain has TRBV28 and TRBJ1-2; maybe TRBD1 (5 bases). Trimming cost V 5 bases and J 8 bases, with 12 bases left between them. The CDR3 is 12 residues long. The V gene's germline CDR1 is MDHEN and CDR2 SYDVKM.

CDR3 coding DNA: TGCAGTGCCGGACTGGTCGCCGAGCAGTACTTC. This encodes CSAGLVAEQYF. J is TRBJ2-7 and V is TRBV20-1; a possible D gene is TRBD2 (5 bases). This CDR3 is 11 amino acids long. Trimming took off 6 bases at V and 6 bases at J, with 12 bases between the two ends. CDR1 is DFQATT, CDR2 SNEGSKA, per germline (reference sequence).

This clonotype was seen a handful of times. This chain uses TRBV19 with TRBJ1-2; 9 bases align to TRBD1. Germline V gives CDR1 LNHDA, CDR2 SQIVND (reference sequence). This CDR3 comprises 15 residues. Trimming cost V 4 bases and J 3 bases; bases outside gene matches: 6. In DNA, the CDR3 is TGTGCCAGTAGTAGACTGACAGGGGGAGACTATGGCTACACCTTC. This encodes CASSRLTGGDYGYTF.

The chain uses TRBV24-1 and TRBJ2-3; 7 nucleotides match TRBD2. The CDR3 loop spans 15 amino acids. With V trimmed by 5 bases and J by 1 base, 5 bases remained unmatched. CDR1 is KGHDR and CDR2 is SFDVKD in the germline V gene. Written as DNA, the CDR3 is TGTGCCACCAGTGTGGGGGGGTCTGGCACAGATACGCAGTATTTT. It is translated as CATSVGGSGTDTQYF.

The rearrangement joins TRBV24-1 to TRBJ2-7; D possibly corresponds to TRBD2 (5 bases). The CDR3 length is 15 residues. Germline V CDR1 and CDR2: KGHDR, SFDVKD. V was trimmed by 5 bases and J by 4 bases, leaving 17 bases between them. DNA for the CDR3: TGTGCCACCAGTGGGCGGACGGGGAGAGGGTACGAGCAGTACTTC. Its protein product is CATSGRTGRGYEQYF.

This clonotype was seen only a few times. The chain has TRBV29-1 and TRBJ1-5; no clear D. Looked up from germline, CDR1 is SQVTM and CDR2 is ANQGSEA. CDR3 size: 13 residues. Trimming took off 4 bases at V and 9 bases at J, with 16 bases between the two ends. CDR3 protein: CSVGAGPLRPQHF. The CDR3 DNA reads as TGCAGCGTTGGGGCCGGGCCATTAAGGCCCCAGCATTTT.

For the CDR3, the DNA is TGTGCCAGCAGCTTAGCGGCAGGGGGAGTCGGCTACACCTTC. Amino acids: CASSLAAGGVGYTF. This chain connects TRBV7-2 to TRBJ1-2, with 7 bases fitting TRBD1. V lost 0 bases to trimming and J lost 8 bases; unmatched junction nucleotides: 6. Per germline, CDR1 SGHTA and CDR2 FQGNSA. CDR3 length equals 14 residues.